These 21 T cell receptor beta chains originate from one sample sequenced in a study of siplizumab effects on memory and regulatory T cells. Sequencing was performed with immunoSEQ multiplex PCR; in TCRdb, only in-frame clones are kept and a portion is missing. The sample carries around 100,000 clones, 91% recorded once. The sample consisted of CD4+ T cells sorted from blood. These receptor sequences come from a human donor in good health.

This chain uses TRBV5-1 with TRBJ2-4, with 7 bases that match TRBD1. Germline CDR1 reads SGHRS; CDR2 reads YFSETQ. V was clipped by 2 bases and J by 6 bases; unmatched bases: 5. The CDR3 loop spans 14 amino acids. The DNA for the CDR3 is TGCGCCAGCAGCTTCACCGGGACAGTAAACATTCAGTACTTC. Its translation is CASSFTGTVNIQYF. Combining the CDR3 with reference TRBV5-1 and TRBJ2-4 gives the whole variable domain KAGVTQTPRYLIKTRGQQVTLSCSPISGHRSVSWYQQTPGQGLQFLFEYFSETQRNKGNFPGRFSGRQFSNSRSEMNVSTLELGDSALYLCASSFTGTVNIQYFGAGTRLSVL.

The chain combines TRBV5-1 with TRBJ1-1; no clear D gene. Trimming shortened V by 3 bases and J by 4 bases, and 10 bases separated the two germline ends. The CDR3 loop spans 13 amino acids. Germline CDR1 is SGHRS and CDR2 is YFSETQ. This chain's CDR3 is CASSSGGATEAFF. In DNA form, the CDR3 reads TGCGCCAGCAGCTCGGGCGGTGCCACTGAAGCTTTCTTT.

The V call is TRBV4-1, the J call TRBJ2-5; tentatively, D is TRBD1 (5 bases). The CDR3 spans 13 residues. Per the germline V gene, CDR1 is MGHRA and CDR2 is YSYEKL. The ends were cut back, 5 bases at V and 5 bases at J, with 12 bases in the middle. CDR3 loop: CASSGAQGETQYF. CDR3 bases: TGCGCCAGCAGCGGGGCCCAAGGGGAGACCCAGTACTTC.

This clone was recorded once. The chain employs TRBV11-2 and TRBJ2-3; TRBD2 matches 14 bases. This CDR3 contains 17 residues. Germline CDR1 and CDR2: SGHAT and FQNNGV. The V gene end was trimmed by 5 bases and the J gene end by 5 bases; junction bases not matched to a gene: 9. CDR3 coding DNA: TGTGCCAGCAGCCTCCGGGGTGGGACTAGCGGGGGAGATACGCAGTATTTT. It yields the protein CASSLRGGTSGGDTQYF.

The chain joins TRBV10-3 to TRBJ2-3, with TRBD2 identical over 16 bases. V lost 6 bases, J lost 5 bases, and 5 bases stayed unmatched. The germline V gene has CDR1 ENHRY and CDR2 SYGVKD. The CDR3 loop spans 16 amino acids. Written as DNA, the CDR3 is TGTGCCATCAGCGGGACTAGCGGGGGGGTAGGAGATACGCAGTATTTT. This encodes CAISGTSGGVGDTQYF.

The CDR3 coding sequence is TGTGCCAGCAGACCAGGGATCTCTGGAAACACCATATATTTT. Protein sequence: CASRPGISGNTIYF. The rearrangement joins TRBV6-1 to TRBJ1-3, with a tentative D call TRBD1 (5 bases). V dropped 6 bases and J dropped 0 bases, with 9 bases sitting between them. CDR3 length: 14 residues. The V gene's germline CDR1 is MNHNS and CDR2 SASEGT.

The chain employs TRBV6-1 and TRBJ2-1; no clear D gene. This CDR3 has 14 residues. CDR1 and CDR2 from the germline V gene are MNHNS and SASEGT. V dropped 5 bases and J dropped 0 bases, with 8 bases sitting between them. The CDR3 DNA is TGTGCCAGCAGTTTCGTTTACTCCTACAATGAGCAGTTCTTC. Translating it yields CASSFVYSYNEQFF.

This rearrangement joins TRBV18 to TRBJ2-7; the D gene could be TRBD1 or TRBD2 (5 bases each). V lost 4 bases, J lost 0 bases, and 16 bases lay in between. The CDR3 is 16 residues long. Germline assignment: CDR1 KGHSH and CDR2 LQKENI. The CDR3 is CASSQFLAGASYEQYF. The CDR3 nucleotides are TGTGCCAGCTCACAATTTCTCGCCGGGGCCTCCTACGAGCAGTACTTC.

The V and J genes are TRBV18 and TRBJ2-5; D could derive from TRBD1 or TRBD2 (5 bases each). Germline V gene lookup returns CDR1 KGHSH and CDR2 LQKENI. The V end was cut by 6 bases, the J end by 0 bases, with 14 bases between. The CDR3 is made up of 15 amino acids. The CDR3 protein is CASSSLPGHQETQYF. CDR3 in DNA: TGTGCCAGCTCTTCCCTCCCGGGACACCAAGAGACCCAGTACTTC.

The chain employs TRBV4-1 and TRBJ1-3; the match to TRBD1 covers 12 bases. J gave up 2 bases and V 1 base, and 3 bases lay outside the gene matches. CDR3 size: 17 residues. Germline-derived CDR1 and CDR2 are MGHRA and YSYEKL. CDR3 nucleotide sequence: TGCGCCAGCAGCCAAGGGGACAGGGGGCTAGCTGGAAACACCATATATTTT. As protein: CASSQGDRGLAGNTIYF.

The chain combines TRBV19 with TRBJ2-7; 7 bases align to TRBD1. V was pared by 6 bases and J by 6 bases, with 2 bases of the junction left unmatched. Germline lookup yields CDR1 LNHDA and CDR2 SQIVND (reference sequence). CDR3 size: 11 residues. CDR3 region: CASSTGVEQYF. The CDR3 DNA follows: TGTGCCAGTAGCACAGGGGTCGAGCAGTACTTC.

J is TRBJ1-1 and V is TRBV27; D is possibly TRBD1 (6 bases). V lost 6 bases to trimming and J lost 5 bases, with 22 bases between them. From germline, CDR1 is MNHEY and CDR2 SMNVEV (reference sequence). This CDR3 has 16 amino acids. In nucleotides, the CDR3 is TGTGCCAGCAGGCCAACAGCACAGGGCCTACGGACTGAAGCTTTCTTT. It translates to CASRPTAQGLRTEAFF.

V gene TRBV2 combines with J gene TRBJ1-2, with D unresolved. Germline-derived CDR1 and CDR2 are SNHLY and FYNNEI. The CDR3 consists of 12 residues. V lost 3 bases to trimming and J lost 7 bases, with 9 bases between them. CDR3 sequence (DNA): TGTGCCAGCAGTGACAGAGAGAGTGGCTACACCTTC. This codes for CASSDRESGYTF.

V is TRBV20-1 and J is TRBJ1-5, with D uncertain. From germline, CDR1 is DFQATT and CDR2 SNEGSKA (reference sequence). V was trimmed by 7 bases and J by 3 bases, leaving 7 bases between them. This CDR3 spans 11 amino acids. CDR3 DNA: TGCAGTGTAGGCTTCAATCAGCCCCAGCATTTT. Translation gives CSVGFNQPQHF.

This clone was observed a handful of times. CDR3 sequence: CASSQIGNQPQHF. The CDR3 coding sequence is TGTGCCAGCAGCCAGATAGGCAATCAGCCCCAGCATTTT. V and J are TRBV5-6 and TRBJ1-5, with no clear D. The CDR3 is 13 amino acids. V was shortened by 4 bases and J by 2 bases, with 7 bases between the two germline ends. CDR1 is SGHDT and CDR2 is YYEEEE in the germline V gene.

The gene calls are TRBV7-2 and TRBJ1-2; the D gene is possibly TRBD1 (6 bases). Between the trimmed V and J ends, which lost 5 bases and 4 bases, there was a span of 11 bases. CDR1 is SGHTA and CDR2 is FQGNSA in the germline V gene. CDR3 size: 13 residues. The CDR3: CASSEQGSYGYTF. DNA for the CDR3: TGTGCCAGCAGCGAGCAGGGGTCCTATGGCTACACCTTC.

The V call is TRBV27, the J call TRBJ2-5; 7 nucleotides agree with TRBD2. V lost 10 bases, J lost 4 bases, and 12 bases stayed unmatched. CDR1 and CDR2 from the germline V gene are MNHEY and SMNVEV (reference sequence). The length of the CDR3 is 14 residues. CDR3 sequence reads: CATWGGSIGETQYF. The DNA of the CDR3 is TGTGCCACCTGGGGGGGTTCGATCGGAGAGACCCAGTACTTC.

V is TRBV7-3 and J is TRBJ2-5; the D call may be TRBD1 or TRBD2 (6 bases each). The CDR3 extends over 15 amino acids. The germline V and J ends were trimmed by 6 bases and 3 bases, with 17 bases remaining between them. Germline V lookup: CDR1 SGHTA, CDR2 FQGTGA. For the CDR3, the DNA is TGTGCCAGCAGTCCTAATGGGGGCGGGGAAGAGACCCAGTACTTC. Protein: CASSPNGGGEETQYF.

The chain employs TRBV6-1 and TRBJ1-5; no clear D. V gave up 7 bases and J gave up 4 bases, with 8 bases separating them. Per the germline V gene, CDR1 is MNHNS and CDR2 is SASEGT. This CDR3 has 12 residues. CDR3 in DNA: TGTGCCAGCAACCCGGGGAATCAGCCCCAGCATTTT. As protein: CASNPGNQPQHF.

The V call is TRBV9, the J call TRBJ2-1; 8 bases align to TRBD2. V was clipped by 4 bases and J by 10 bases; unmatched bases: 7. The CDR3 consists of 13 residues. In germline, CDR1 is SGDLS, CDR2 YYNGEE. CDR3 sequence reads: CASSLNLAGEQFF. DNA for the CDR3: TGTGCCAGCAGCCTCAACTTAGCGGGGGAGCAGTTCTTC.

The V and J genes are TRBV20-1 and TRBJ2-5, with unresolved D. The CDR3 sequence is 10 residues long. Looked up from germline, CDR1 is DFQATT and CDR2 is SNEGSKA (reference sequence). Trimming shortened V by 6 bases and J by 3 bases, and 5 bases separated the two germline ends. This CDR3 reads CSAAKETQYF. The CDR3 DNA is TGCAGTGCGGCAAAAGAGACCCAGTACTTC.